This TCR beta chain originates from a study of cytomegalovirus exposure and HLA in healthy donors. For the study at large: Later analysis reported that the approximately 130 validation repertoires shared the platform of the approximately 670 first-cohort repertoires. Whole-study findings and limits: As confirmed in vitro, three CMV-associated chains were specific for CMV antigens. Investigators reported approximately 170 TCR beta chains as tied to cytomegalovirus. First-cohort TCR clusters were later found to tend to co-occur in the 90 to 150 validation repertoires.

Sequencing used immunoSEQ multiplex PCR; TCRdb keeps in-frame clones, though not all of them. Here the sample spans fewer than 300,000 clones, 88% being singletons. Germline assignment: CDR1 SNHLY and CDR2 FYNNEI. V was clipped by 7 bases and J by 2 bases, with 14 bases between them. This CDR3 region has 15 residues. On this clone itself: No antigen is known for it.

The material sequenced was PBMCs. The chain uses TRBV2 and TRBJ2-2; D is perhaps TRBD1 (6 bases). The sequence was obtained from a woman under 30 in good health and CMV-seronegative. This CDR3 is CASNERTVNTGELFF. In nucleotides, the CDR3 is TGTGCCAGCAATGAGCGGACAGTCAACACCGGGGAGCTGTTTTTT.